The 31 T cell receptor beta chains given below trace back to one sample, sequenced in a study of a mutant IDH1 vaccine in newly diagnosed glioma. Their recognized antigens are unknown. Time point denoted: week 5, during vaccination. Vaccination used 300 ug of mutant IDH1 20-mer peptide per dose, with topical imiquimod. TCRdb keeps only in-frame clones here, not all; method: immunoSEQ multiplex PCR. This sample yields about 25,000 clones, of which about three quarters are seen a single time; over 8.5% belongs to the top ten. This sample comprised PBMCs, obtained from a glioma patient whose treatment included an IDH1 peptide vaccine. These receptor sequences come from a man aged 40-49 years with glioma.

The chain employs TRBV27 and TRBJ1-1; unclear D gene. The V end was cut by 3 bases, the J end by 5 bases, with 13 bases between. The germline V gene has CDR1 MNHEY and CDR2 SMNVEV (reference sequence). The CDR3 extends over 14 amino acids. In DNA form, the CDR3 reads TGTGCCAGCAGTTTTTCCCCCCTCCTGACTGAAGCTTTCTTT. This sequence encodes CASSFSPLLTEAFF.

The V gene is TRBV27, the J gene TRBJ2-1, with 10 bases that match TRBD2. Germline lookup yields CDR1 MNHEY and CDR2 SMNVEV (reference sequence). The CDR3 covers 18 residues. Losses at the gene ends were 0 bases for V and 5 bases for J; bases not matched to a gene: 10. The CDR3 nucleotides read TGTGCCAGCAGTTTATCCAAAGTAAGGACTAGCGGAAACAATGAGCAGTTCTTC. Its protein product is CASSLSKVRTSGNNEQFF.

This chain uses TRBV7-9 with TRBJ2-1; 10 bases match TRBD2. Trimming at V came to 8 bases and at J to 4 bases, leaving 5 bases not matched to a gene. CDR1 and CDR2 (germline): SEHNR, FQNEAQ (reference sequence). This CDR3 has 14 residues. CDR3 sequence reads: CASQRLAGYNEQFF. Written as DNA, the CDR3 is TGTGCCAGCCAGAGACTAGCGGGTTACAATGAGCAGTTCTTC. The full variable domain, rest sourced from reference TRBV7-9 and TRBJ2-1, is DTGVSQNPRHKITKRGQNVTFRCDPISEHNRLYWYRQTLGQGPEFLTYFQNEAQLEKSRLLSDRFSAERPKGSFSTLEIQRTEQGDSAMYLCASQRLAGYNEQFFGPGTRLTVL.

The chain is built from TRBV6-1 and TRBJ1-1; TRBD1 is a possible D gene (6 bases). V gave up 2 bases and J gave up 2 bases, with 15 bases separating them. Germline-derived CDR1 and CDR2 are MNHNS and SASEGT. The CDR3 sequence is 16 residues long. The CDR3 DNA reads TGTGCCAGCAGTGAAATTTATGAGACAGGAAACACTGAAGCTTTCTTT. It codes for CASSEIYETGNTEAFF.

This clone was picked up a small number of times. The DNA of the CDR3 is TGCGCCAGCCCCCCCGCCAGGCAGCCCCCCCAAGAGACCCAGTACTTC. Translating gives CASPPARQPPQETQYF. The chain carries TRBV10-2 and TRBJ2-5; D gene uncertain. The CDR3 totals 16 residues. The germline V gene has CDR1 WSHSY and CDR2 SAAADI. V lost 8 bases, J lost 1 base, and 20 bases lay in between.

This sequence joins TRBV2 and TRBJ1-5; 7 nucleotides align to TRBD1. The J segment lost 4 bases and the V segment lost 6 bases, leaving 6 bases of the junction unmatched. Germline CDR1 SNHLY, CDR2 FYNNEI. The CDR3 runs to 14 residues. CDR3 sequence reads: CASSSTGKNQPQHF. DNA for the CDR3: TGTGCCAGCAGCTCGACAGGGAAAAATCAGCCCCAGCATTTT.

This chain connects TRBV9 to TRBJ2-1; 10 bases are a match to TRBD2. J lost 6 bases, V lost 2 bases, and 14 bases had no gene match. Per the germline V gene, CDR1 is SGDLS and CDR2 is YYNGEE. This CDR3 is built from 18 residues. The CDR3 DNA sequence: TGTGCCAGCAGCGTGTCGGGATCCATCACTAGCGGGACCAATGAGCAGTTCTTC. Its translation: CASSVSGSITSGTNEQFF.

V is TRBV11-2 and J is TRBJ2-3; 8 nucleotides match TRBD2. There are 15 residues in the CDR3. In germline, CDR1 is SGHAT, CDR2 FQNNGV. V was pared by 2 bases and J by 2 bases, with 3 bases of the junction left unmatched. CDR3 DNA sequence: TGTGCCAGCAGCTTAATAGCGGGAAACACAGATACGCAGTATTTT. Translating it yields CASSLIAGNTDTQYF.

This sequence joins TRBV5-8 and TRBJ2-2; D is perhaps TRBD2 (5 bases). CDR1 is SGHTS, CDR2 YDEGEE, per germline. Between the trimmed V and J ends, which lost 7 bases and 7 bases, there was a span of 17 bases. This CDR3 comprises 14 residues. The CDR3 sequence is CASGDGVGFGELFF. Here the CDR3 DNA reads TGTGCCAGCGGAGACGGGGTCGGCTTCGGGGAGCTGTTTTTT.

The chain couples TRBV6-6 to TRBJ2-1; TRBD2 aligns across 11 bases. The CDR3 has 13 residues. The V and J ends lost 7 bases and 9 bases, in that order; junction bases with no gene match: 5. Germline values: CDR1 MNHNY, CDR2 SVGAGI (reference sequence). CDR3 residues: CASTVAGGSEQFF. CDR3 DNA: TGTGCCAGCACGGTAGCGGGAGGGAGTGAGCAGTTCTTC.

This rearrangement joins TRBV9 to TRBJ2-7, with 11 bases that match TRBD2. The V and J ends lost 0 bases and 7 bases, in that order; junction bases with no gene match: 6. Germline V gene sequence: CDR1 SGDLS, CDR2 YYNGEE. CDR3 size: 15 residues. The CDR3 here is CASSVGLAGSLEQYF. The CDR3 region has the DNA TGTGCCAGCAGCGTAGGACTAGCGGGATCTCTAGAGCAGTACTTC.

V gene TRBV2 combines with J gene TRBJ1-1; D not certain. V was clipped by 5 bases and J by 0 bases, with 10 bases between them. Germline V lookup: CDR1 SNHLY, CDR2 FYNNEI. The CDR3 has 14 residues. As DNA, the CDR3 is TGTGCCAGCAGTCCTCAGACGGTGAACACTGAAGCTTTCTTT. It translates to CASSPQTVNTEAFF.

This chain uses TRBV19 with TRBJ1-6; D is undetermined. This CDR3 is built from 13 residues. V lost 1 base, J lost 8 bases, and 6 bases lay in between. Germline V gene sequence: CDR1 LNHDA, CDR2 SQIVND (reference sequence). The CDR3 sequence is CASSIVGDSPLHF. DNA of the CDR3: TGTGCCAGTAGTATAGTTGGTGATTCACCCCTCCACTTT. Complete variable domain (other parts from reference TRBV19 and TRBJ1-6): DGGITQSPKYLFRKEGQNVTLSCEQNLNHDAMYWYRQDPGQGLRLIYYSQIVNDFQKGDIAEGYSVSREKKESFPLTVTSAQKNPTAFYLCASSIVGDSPLHFGNGTRLTVT.

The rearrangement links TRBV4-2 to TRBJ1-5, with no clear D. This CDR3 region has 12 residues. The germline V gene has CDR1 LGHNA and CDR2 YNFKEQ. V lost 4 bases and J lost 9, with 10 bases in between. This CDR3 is CASSPLKRPQHF. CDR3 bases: TGTGCCAGCAGCCCTTTAAAACGGCCCCAGCATTTT.

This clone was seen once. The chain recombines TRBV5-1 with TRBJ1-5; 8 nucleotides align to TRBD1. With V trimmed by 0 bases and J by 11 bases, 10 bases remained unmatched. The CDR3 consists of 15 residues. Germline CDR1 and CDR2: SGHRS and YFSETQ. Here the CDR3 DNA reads TGCGCCAGCAGCTTGGCAGCAGGGGGCTTGCCAGCCCAGCATTTT. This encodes CASSLAAGGLPAQHF.

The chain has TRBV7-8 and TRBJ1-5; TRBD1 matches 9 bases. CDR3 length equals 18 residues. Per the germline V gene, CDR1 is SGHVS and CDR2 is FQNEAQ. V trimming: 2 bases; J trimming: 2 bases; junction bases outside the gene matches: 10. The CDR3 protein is CASSLSDRGWEGNQPQHF. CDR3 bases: TGTGCCAGCAGCTTATCGGACAGGGGATGGGAGGGCAATCAGCCCCAGCATTTT.

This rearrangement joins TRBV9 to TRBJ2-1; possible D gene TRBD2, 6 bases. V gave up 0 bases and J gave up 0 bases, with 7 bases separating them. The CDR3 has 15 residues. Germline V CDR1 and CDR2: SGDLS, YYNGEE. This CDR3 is CASSVVDYSYNEQFF. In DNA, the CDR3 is TGTGCCAGCAGCGTAGTGGACTACTCCTACAATGAGCAGTTCTTC.

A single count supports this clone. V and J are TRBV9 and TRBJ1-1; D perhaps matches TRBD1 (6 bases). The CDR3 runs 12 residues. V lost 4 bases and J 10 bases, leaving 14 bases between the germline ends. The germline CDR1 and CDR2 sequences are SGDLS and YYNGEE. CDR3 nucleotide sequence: TGTGCCAGCAGCCCCCTTACAGGGCGAGCTTTCTTT. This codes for CASSPLTGRAFF.

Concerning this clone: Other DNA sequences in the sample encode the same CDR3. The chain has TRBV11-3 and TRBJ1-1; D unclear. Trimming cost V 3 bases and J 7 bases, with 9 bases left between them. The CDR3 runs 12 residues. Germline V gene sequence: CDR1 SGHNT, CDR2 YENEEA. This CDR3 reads CASSLEGYEAFF. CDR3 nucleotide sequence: TGTGCCAGCAGCTTGGAAGGTTATGAAGCTTTCTTT.

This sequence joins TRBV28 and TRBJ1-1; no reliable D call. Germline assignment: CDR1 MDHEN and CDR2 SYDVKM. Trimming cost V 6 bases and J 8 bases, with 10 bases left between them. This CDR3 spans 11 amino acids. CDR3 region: CASRAPREAFF. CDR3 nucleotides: TGTGCCAGCAGAGCCCCAAGAGAAGCTTTCTTT.

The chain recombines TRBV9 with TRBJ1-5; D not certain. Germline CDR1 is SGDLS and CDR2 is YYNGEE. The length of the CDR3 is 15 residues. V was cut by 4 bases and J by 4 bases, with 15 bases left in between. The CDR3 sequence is CASSPRTGYNQPQHF. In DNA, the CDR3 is TGTGCCAGCAGCCCTCGGACTGGGTATAATCAGCCCCAGCATTTT.

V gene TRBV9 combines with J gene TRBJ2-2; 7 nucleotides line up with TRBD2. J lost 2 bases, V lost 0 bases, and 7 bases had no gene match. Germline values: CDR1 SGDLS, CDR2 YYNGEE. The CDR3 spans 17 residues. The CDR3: CASSVESASGNTGELFF. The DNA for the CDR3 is TGTGCCAGCAGCGTAGAGAGCGCTAGCGGTAACACCGGGGAGCTGTTTTTT.

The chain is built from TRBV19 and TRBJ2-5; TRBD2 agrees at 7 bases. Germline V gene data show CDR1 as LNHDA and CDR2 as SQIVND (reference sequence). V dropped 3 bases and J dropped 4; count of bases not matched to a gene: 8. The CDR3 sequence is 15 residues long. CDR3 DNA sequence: TGTGCCAGTAGTATCGCGGGAGTCGGCAGAGAGACCCAGTACTTC. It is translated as CASSIAGVGRETQYF.

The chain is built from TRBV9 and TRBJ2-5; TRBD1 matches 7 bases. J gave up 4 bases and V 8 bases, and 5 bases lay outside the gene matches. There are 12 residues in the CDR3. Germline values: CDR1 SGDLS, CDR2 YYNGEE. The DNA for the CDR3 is TGTGCCAGACAGGGGAACCGAGAGACCCAGTACTTC. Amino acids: CARQGNRETQYF.

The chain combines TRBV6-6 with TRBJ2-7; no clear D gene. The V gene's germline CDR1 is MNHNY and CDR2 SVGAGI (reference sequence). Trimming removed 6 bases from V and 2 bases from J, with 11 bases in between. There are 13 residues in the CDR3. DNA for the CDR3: TGTGCCAGCAGACTGGACGCAACCTACGAGCAGTACTTC. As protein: CASRLDATYEQYF.

The CDR3 sequence is CASSLQLAGRRAGELFF. The CDR3 DNA is TGTGCCAGCAGCTTGCAACTAGCGGGACGGAGGGCCGGGGAGCTGTTTTTT. The V and J genes are TRBV5-5 and TRBJ2-2; 10 nucleotides match TRBD2. CDR1 and CDR2 from the germline V gene are SGHKS and YYEKEE (reference sequence). The CDR3 contains 17 residues. Losses at the gene ends were 1 base for V and 6 bases for J; bases not matched to a gene: 9.

The CDR3 region is CASSRREDSPLHF. The CDR3 DNA reads TGTGCCAGCAGCCGACGGGAGGATTCACCCCTCCACTTT. V is TRBV6-4 and J is TRBJ1-6; D remains ambiguous. Germline V gene data show CDR1 as MRHNA and CDR2 as SNTAGT. This CDR3 is built from 13 residues. Trimming cost V 6 bases and J 8 bases, with 11 bases left between them.

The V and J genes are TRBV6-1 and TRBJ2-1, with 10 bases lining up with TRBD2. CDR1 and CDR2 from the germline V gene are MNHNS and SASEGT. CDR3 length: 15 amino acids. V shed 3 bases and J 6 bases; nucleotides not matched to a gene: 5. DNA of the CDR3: TGTGCCAGCAGTGACACTAGCGGGAACTCCAATGAGCAGTTCTTC. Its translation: CASSDTSGNSNEQFF.

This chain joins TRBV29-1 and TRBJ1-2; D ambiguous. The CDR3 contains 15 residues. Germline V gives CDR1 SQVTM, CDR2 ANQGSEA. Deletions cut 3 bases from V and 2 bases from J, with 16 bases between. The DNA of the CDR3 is TGCAGCGTTGACCCCGAAACGGGGTTGAACTATGGCTACACCTTC. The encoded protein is CSVDPETGLNYGYTF.

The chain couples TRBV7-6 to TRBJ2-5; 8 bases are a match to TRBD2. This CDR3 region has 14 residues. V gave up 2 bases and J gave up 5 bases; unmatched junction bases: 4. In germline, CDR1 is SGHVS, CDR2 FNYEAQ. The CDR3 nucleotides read TGTGCCAGCAGCTTACGTCTAGCGGGCGAGACCCAGTACTTC. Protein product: CASSLRLAGETQYF.

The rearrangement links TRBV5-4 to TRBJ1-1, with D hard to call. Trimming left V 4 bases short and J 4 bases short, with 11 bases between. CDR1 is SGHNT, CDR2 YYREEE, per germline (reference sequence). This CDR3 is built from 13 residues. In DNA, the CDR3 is TGTGCCAGCAGCCCCCGACGAGGCACTGAAGCTTTCTTT. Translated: CASSPRRGTEAFF.